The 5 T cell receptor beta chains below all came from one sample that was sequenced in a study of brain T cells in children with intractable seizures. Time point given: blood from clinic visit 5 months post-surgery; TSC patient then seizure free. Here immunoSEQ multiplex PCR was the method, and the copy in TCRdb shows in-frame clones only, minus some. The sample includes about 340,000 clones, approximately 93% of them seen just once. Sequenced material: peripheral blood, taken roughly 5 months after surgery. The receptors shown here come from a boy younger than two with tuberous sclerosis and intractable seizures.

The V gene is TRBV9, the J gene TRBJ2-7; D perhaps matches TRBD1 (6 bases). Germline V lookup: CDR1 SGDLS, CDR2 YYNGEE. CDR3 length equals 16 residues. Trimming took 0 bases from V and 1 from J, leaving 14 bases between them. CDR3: CASSVGFSGTSYEQYF. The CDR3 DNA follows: TGTGCCAGCAGCGTAGGCTTCAGTGGGACATCCTACGAGCAGTACTTC. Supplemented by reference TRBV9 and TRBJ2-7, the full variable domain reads DSGVTQTPKHLITATGQRVTLRCSPRSGDLSVYWYQQSLDQGLQFLIQYYNGEERAKGNILERFSAQQFPDLHSELNLSSLELGDSALYFCASSVGFSGTSYEQYFGPGTRLTVT.

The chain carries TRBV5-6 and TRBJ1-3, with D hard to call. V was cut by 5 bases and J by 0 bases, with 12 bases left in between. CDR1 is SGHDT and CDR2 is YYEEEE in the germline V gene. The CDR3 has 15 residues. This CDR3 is CASRTRAISGNTIYF. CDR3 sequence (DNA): TGTGCCAGCAGGACGCGGGCTATCTCTGGAAACACCATATATTTT.

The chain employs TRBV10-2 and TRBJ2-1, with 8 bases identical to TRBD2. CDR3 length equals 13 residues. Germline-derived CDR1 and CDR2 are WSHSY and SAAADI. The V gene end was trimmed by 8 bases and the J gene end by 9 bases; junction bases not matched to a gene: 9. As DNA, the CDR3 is TGCGCCAGCGGTCCGACTAGCGCAGGTGAGCAGTTCTTC. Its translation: CASGPTSAGEQFF.

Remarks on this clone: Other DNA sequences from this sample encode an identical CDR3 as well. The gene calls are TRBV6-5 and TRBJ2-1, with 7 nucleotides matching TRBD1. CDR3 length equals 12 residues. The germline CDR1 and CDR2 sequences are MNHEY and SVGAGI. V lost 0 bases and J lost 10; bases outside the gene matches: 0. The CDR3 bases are TGTGCCAGCAGTTACTCGACAGGGGAGCAGTTCTTC. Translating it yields CASSYSTGEQFF.

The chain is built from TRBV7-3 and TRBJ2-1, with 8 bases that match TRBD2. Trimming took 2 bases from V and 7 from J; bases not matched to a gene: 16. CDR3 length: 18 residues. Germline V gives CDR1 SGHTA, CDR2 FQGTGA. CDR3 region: CASSLFGLAGLGGNEQFF. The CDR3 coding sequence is TGTGCCAGCAGCTTATTCGGCCTAGCGGGCTTAGGGGGGAATGAGCAGTTCTTC.